The rows below give T cell receptor beta chains drawn from one sample of a study of human T cells and chemical hapten exposure. Each CDR3 protein is one row after TCRdb ran MiXCR on the reads. The sample lists fewer than 150,000 distinct CDR3 sequences; about 8.9% were seen once. Sample: whole blood. Receptors were obtained from a human donor in good health. Some clones in this sample may be carry-over from other donors' samples. Each CDR3 is given with its conserved first and last residue. Fields, in order: J gene, V gene, D gene, clone size, CDR3 DNA, CDR3 protein. The D gene is left open where the match is weak. Size values are once, few and many counts, or a class for expanded clones, and some rows have none.

TRBJ2-7 | TRBV18 | TRBD1 | . | TGTGCCAGCTCACCGGGACAGGGTAGGGGCGAGCAGTACTTC | CASSPGQGRGEQYF
TRBJ2-7 | TRBV5-1 | . | . | TGCGCCAGCAGCTCTCCAAGCTCCTACGAGCAGTACTTC | CASSSPSSYEQYF
TRBJ2-3 | TRBV6-2/TRBV6-3 | . | many | TGTGCCTCCACGGGGCTACCCCGCACAGATACGCAGTATTTT | CASTGLPRTDTQYF
TRBJ2-1 | TRBV5-6 | . | few | TGTGCCAGCAGCCGGTCGGATGAGCAGTTCTTC | CASSRSDEQFF
TRBJ2-7 | TRBV21-1 | . | . | TGTGCCAGCAGCAAATCTCCTCAAAGGGGGTACGAGCAGTACTTC | CASSKSPQRGYEQYF
TRBJ1-1 | TRBV2 | . | many | TGTGCCAGCAGCCCCCGGATCGAGAACGCTGAAGCTTTCTTT | CASSPRIENAEAFF
TRBJ1-5 | TRBV5-5 | . | many | TGTGCCAGCAGCCTCTACGATTCCAATCAGCCCCAGCATTTT | CASSLYDSNQPQHF
TRBJ2-7 | TRBV2 | TRBD1 | few | TGTGCCAGCAGTGAAGCTACACAGGGGCGCGAGCAGTACTTC | CASSEATQGREQYF
TRBJ1-6 | TRBV19 | . | many | TGTGCCAGTAGTATGGAAAAGGCAGGTCGGTCACCCCTCCACTTT | CASSMEKAGRSPLHF
TRBJ1-2 | TRBV29-1 | . | many | TGCAGCGTCGCGGGACTGACCTCTGCCTTC | CSVAGLTSAF
TRBJ2-1 | TRBV20-1 | TRBD2 | . | TGCAGTGCTAGAGATACTAGCGGGGGCCCCTACAATGAGCAGTTCTTC | CSARDTSGGPYNEQFF
TRBJ1-1 | TRBV18 | . | . | TGTGCCAGCTCACCAGTTCGGGGGCTTGACACTGAAGCTTTCTTT | CASSPVRGLDTEAFF
TRBJ2-3 | TRBV7-2 | . | many | TGTGCCAGCTGCCAACAGGGCCCCGATACGCAGTATTTT | CASCQQGPDTQYF
TRBJ2-2 | TRBV25-1 | TRBD2 | . | TGTGCCAGCAGTGGACTAGCGGGGAACACCGGGGAGCTGTTTTTT | CASSGLAGNTGELFF
TRBJ2-7 | TRBV25-1 | TRBD1 | few | TGTGCCAGCAGGGGGCAGGGGGCCAACGAGCAGTACTTC | CASRGQGANEQYF
TRBJ2-7 | TRBV5-6 | . | many | TGTGCCAGCAGCTTGGCCGGGACGGGCAAAGAATTCTACGAGCAGTACTTC | CASSLAGTGKEFYEQYF
TRBJ2-7 | TRBV3-1 | . | many | TGTGCCAGCAGCCGGGGGTACGAGCAGTACTTC | CASSRGYEQYF
TRBJ2-7 | TRBV4-1 | TRBD2 | many | TGCGCCAGCAGCTTCCAGGCTAGCGGGAGGGTTTCCGGCGAGCAGTACTTC | CASSFQASGRVSGEQYF
TRBJ2-2 | TRBV5-5 | TRBD1 | few | TGTGCCAGCAGCTTGGTCCAGGGGGCAACCGGGGAGCTGTTTTTT | CASSLVQGATGELFF
TRBJ1-1 | TRBV5-1 | . | few | TGCGCCAGCAGCTTGGTACAGGGTATAGCTATGACTGAAGCTTTCTTT | CASSLVQGIAMTEAFF
TRBJ2-7 | TRBV29-1 | . | many | TGCAGCGGAGCGAAGGGAAACGAGCAGTACTTC | CSGAKGNEQYF
TRBJ1-5 | TRBV27 | TRBD1 | . | TGTGCCAGCAGTTCCCTCGAGGGACAGGGGACTAATCAGCCCCAGCATTTT | CASSSLEGQGTNQPQHF
TRBJ2-3 | TRBV7-2 | . | few | TGTGCCAGCAGCTTCGACCGGTATACGCAGTATTTT | CASSFDRYTQYF
TRBJ1-2 | TRBV7-3 | . | . | TGTGCCAGCAGCTTAACCGGGGGCCAGGGCTACACCTTC | CASSLTGGQGYTF
TRBJ1-5 | TRBV27 | . | few | TGTGCCAGCAGCGTGGGGGGCGATAGCAATCAGCCCCAGCATTTT | CASSVGGDSNQPQHF
TRBJ2-5 | TRBV27 | . | . | TGTGCCAGCAGTTTATCCCGACGCGGGGAAGAGACCCAGTACTTC | CASSLSRRGEETQYF
TRBJ1-1 | TRBV6-1 | . | many | TGTGCCAGCAGTGACTACGACACTGAAGCTTTCTTT | CASSDYDTEAFF
TRBJ2-7 | TRBV6-2/TRBV6-3 | TRBD1 | many | TGTGCCAGCAGTGGCAGAGGACAGGACCCCTACGAGCAGTACTTC | CASSGRGQDPYEQYF
TRBJ2-1 | TRBV20-1 | . | few | TGCAGTGCTTACCCGGGACAGGGGATCCAGCGGGGGGCTTACAATGAGCAGTTCTTC | CSAYPGQGIQRGAYNEQFF
TRBJ2-5 | TRBV20-1 | . | few | TGCAGCGCTGTGTCGTACCAAGAGACCCAGTACTTC | CSAVSYQETQYF
TRBJ1-1 | TRBV29-1 | TRBD1 | many | TGCAGCGTTGGGGGCATGGGACAGCTGATGAACACTGAAGCTTTCTTT | CSVGGMGQLMNTEAFF
TRBJ2-3 | TRBV10-3 | . | few | TGTGCCATCAGGAGGGACCTGAGCACAGATACGCAGTATTTT | CAIRRDLSTDTQYF
TRBJ2-3 | TRBV10-3 | . | few | TGTGCCATCAGTACTGGCACAGATACGCAGTATTTT | CAISTGTDTQYF